What follows are 20 T cell receptor beta chains derived from one specimen sequenced in a study of regulatory T cells in long-lasting Graves disease. Assembly of TCR beta libraries relied on iRepertoire HTBI primers together with Arm-PCR of CDR3 regions. TCRdb passed the multiplex PCR reads through MiXCR, listing each CDR3 protein once. The table lists roughly 500,000 distinct CDR3 sequences, approximately 15% of them singletons. The time point is: newly diagnosed GD, antithyroid drugs for less than 3 months. PBMCs were the source of the RNA used for TCR sequencing. The same sample was also studied in work on T cells in Graves' hyperthyroidism and ophthalmopathy.

Sequencing used peripheral blood mononuclear cells (PBMCs), obtained at new diagnosis, from a patient treated with antithyroid drugs. These receptors all stem from a woman aged 45 to 65 with Graves disease.

Remarks on this clonotype: This may arise from a read error, as a much more abundant clone is one base away. DNA for the CDR3: TGCAGCGTTGAAGGACTAGCGGGAGCCGACGAGCAGTACTTC. As protein: CSVEGLAGADEQYF. The chain is built from TRBV29-1 and TRBJ2-3; TRBD2 matches 12 bases. The J call may be incorrect, as the DNA end agrees better with TRBJ2-7. CDR1 and CDR2 from the germline V gene are SQVTM and ANQGSEA. This CDR3 has 14 residues.

This clonotype was detected a few times. The CDR3 DNA reads TGCAGTGCTAGTGGGCTCGGGGTTACTGAAGCTTTCTTT. Translating it yields CSASGLGVTEAFF. The chain recombines TRBV20-1 with TRBJ1-1; D gene unclear. The V gene's germline CDR1 is DFQATT and CDR2 SNEGSKA (reference sequence). V lost 3 bases, J lost 5 bases, and 13 bases lay in between. The CDR3 consists of 13 residues.

This clonotype was observed a handful of times. The chain links TRBV10-1 to TRBJ2-7; the match to TRBD1 covers 10 bases. The CDR3 is 14 residues long. Germline V gene lookup returns CDR1 WNHNN and CDR2 SYGVQD (reference sequence). The V gene end was trimmed by 4 bases and the J gene end by 2 bases; junction bases not matched to a gene: 2. The CDR3 sequence: CASSGDRGPYEQYF. The CDR3 nucleotides are TGCGCCAGCAGTGGGGACAGGGGTCCCTACGAGCAGTACTTC.

This clonotype showed up many times. J is TRBJ2-7 and V is TRBV28, with 8 positions matching TRBD1. Germline V gene lookup returns CDR1 MDHEN and CDR2 SYDVKM. This CDR3 has 16 residues. The trim removed 6 bases at V and 4 bases at J, leaving 14 bases unmatched. The DNA of the CDR3 is TGTGCCAGCAGGTCCGCGGAGCAGGGGGCAAAGTACGAGCAGTACTTC. This translates into CASRSAEQGAKYEQYF.

This clonotype showed up many times. The chain links TRBV6-5 to TRBJ2-3; 10 bases are a match to TRBD2. V shed 0 bases and J 2 bases; nucleotides not matched to a gene: 8. Per the germline V gene, CDR1 is MNHEY and CDR2 is SVGAGI. The CDR3 loop spans 18 amino acids. For the CDR3, the DNA is TGTGCCAGCAGTTACTCGGCTAGCGGGAGTGTATACACAGATACGCAGTATTTT. Residues: CASSYSASGSVYTDTQYF.

There are many counts of this clonotype. V is TRBV20-1 and J is TRBJ2-7; possibly TRBD2 for D (5 bases). The CDR3 contains 13 residues. Germline CDR1 and CDR2: DFQATT and SNEGSKA (reference sequence). Between the trimmed V and J ends, which lost 3 bases and 0 bases, there was a span of 9 bases. The DNA of the CDR3 is TGCAGTGCTAGTGAGGGCTTCTCCTACGAGCAGTACTTC. Translation gives CSASEGFSYEQYF.

In its sample, this clonotype was seen many times. The chain recombines TRBV20-1 with TRBJ2-3; possibly TRBD2 for D (6 bases). V was trimmed by 0 bases and J by 6 bases, leaving 13 bases between them. This CDR3 has 14 residues. Germline values: CDR1 DFQATT, CDR2 SNEGSKA (reference sequence). The CDR3 coding sequence is TGCAGTGCTAGAGATCTACTAGCAAGGGATACGCAGTATTTT. It is translated as CSARDLLARDTQYF.

The chain couples TRBV5-1 to TRBJ2-1; D gene unclear. Germline values: CDR1 SGHRS, CDR2 YFSETQ. The CDR3 length is 15 residues. The ends were cut back, 0 bases at V and 3 bases at J, with 10 bases in the middle. CDR3 loop: CASSLGTEIYNEQFF. CDR3 bases: TGCGCCAGCAGCTTGGGCACGGAAATCTACAATGAGCAGTTCTTC.

Points on this clonotype: A much larger clone differs by one base, so this may be a read error. The DNA for the CDR3 is TGTGCCAGCAGCTTAAATCCGCTAGGTACGGATATGCAGTATTTT. Protein sequence: CASSLNPLGTDMQYF. The chain links TRBV7-2 to TRBJ2-3, with unresolved D. CDR1 is SGHTA, CDR2 FQGNSA, per germline. CDR3 length: 15 residues.

This clonotype was detected many times. The V call is TRBV12-3 or TRBV12-4, the J call TRBJ1-1; a possible D gene is TRBD1 (6 bases). V was pared by 6 bases and J by 8 bases, with 19 bases between. This CDR3 has 14 residues. The CDR3 coding sequence is TGTGCCAGCAGAGACTCATCAGGGGAGGCCGAAGCTTTCTTT. Amino acid sequence: CASRDSSGEAEAFF.

Ten or more counts support this clonotype. The V and J genes are TRBV4-1 and TRBJ2-7; 7 nucleotides align to TRBD1. V lost 1 base and J lost 2; bases outside the gene matches: 5. This CDR3 is 15 amino acids long. CDR1 and CDR2 (germline): MGHRA, YSYEKL. This chain's CDR3 is CASSQGDSNPYEQYF. CDR3 sequence (DNA): TGCGCCAGCAGCCAAGGGGACAGCAACCCCTACGAGCAGTACTTC.

Ten or more counts support this clonotype. This rearrangement joins TRBV3-1 to TRBJ1-2, with unresolved D. CDR3 length: 14 residues. The V end was cut by 4 bases, the J end by 2 bases, with 11 bases between. The V gene's germline CDR1 is LGHDT and CDR2 YNNKEL (reference sequence). The CDR3 DNA reads as TGTGCCAGCAGCCCGCGGACCGGGAACTATGGCTACACCTTC. This gives the protein CASSPRTGNYGYTF.

Many counts were recorded for this clonotype. The rearrangement uses TRBV28 and TRBJ2-1, with 7 bases aligning to TRBD1. CDR3 length: 16 amino acids. CDR1 is MDHEN and CDR2 is SYDVKM in the germline V gene. Trimming at V came to 7 bases and at J to 4 bases, leaving 13 bases not matched to a gene. CDR3 DNA sequence: TGTGCCAGCACAAAACAACCGGGACAGCGATACAATGAGCAGTTCTTC. Translated: CASTKQPGQRYNEQFF.

The table lists this clonotype with a few counts. The rearrangement joins TRBV6-1 to TRBJ2-4; D gene unclear. The CDR3 is 14 amino acids. Between the trimmed V and J ends, which lost 7 bases and 2 bases, there was a span of 12 bases. Germline values: CDR1 MNHNS, CDR2 SASEGT. The CDR3 protein is CASTPIGSKNIQYF. The DNA of the CDR3 is TGTGCCAGCACCCCCATCGGATCCAAAAACATTCAGTACTTC.

This clonotype showed up many times. V gene TRBV28 combines with J gene TRBJ2-5; D gene unclear. Germline CDR1 is MDHEN and CDR2 is SYDVKM. The CDR3 is made up of 17 amino acids. Trimming removed 1 base at V and 2 bases at J, with 17 bases between. The CDR3 protein is CASSLSPNEEIQETQYF. The CDR3 DNA sequence: TGTGCCAGCAGTTTATCCCCTAATGAGGAGATACAAGAGACCCAGTACTTC.

This clonotype was observed once. Being one base from a much bigger clone, this may be a read error. The rearrangement joins TRBV6-1 to TRBJ1-5, with D maybe TRBD1 (5 bases). The CDR3 is 15 residues long. V was shortened by 4 bases and J by 4 bases, with 14 bases between the two germline ends. Germline V lookup: CDR1 MNHNS, CDR2 SASEGT. CDR3 sequence reads: CASSGDGLWNQPQHF. The CDR3 DNA sequence: TGTGCCAGCAGTGGGGACGGTTTATGGAATCAGCCCCAGCATTTT.

V is TRBV30 and J is TRBJ2-2; 13 positions agree with TRBD2. The CDR3 length is 19 residues. From germline, CDR1 is GTSNPN and CDR2 SVGIG (reference sequence). J lost 2 bases, V lost 0 bases, and 9 bases had no gene match. CDR3 protein: CAWSVLRTSGSENTGELFF. CDR3 in DNA: TGTGCCTGGAGTGTACTGCGGACTAGCGGGAGTGAAAACACCGGGGAGCTGTTTTTT.

This clonotype was recorded at least ten times. The chain uses TRBV27 and TRBJ2-3; D perhaps matches TRBD2 (5 bases). Germline CDR1 MNHEY, CDR2 SMNVEV (reference sequence). There are 13 residues in the CDR3. The V end lost 10 bases, the J end lost 6 bases, and 17 bases lay between the germline ends. CDR3 coding DNA: TGTGCCACTCACCGGGCCCGAGGGGATACGCAGTATTTT. Protein: CATHRARGDTQYF.

At least ten counts were recorded for this clonotype. The chain couples TRBV7-9 to TRBJ2-5; TRBD1 might be the D (5 bases). This CDR3 is built from 14 residues. The ends were cut back, 4 bases at V and 8 bases at J, with 17 bases in the middle. Germline lookup yields CDR1 SEHNR and CDR2 FQNEAQ (reference sequence). CDR3 nucleotide sequence: TGTGCCAGCAGCTCCACCGGGTCAGGGTCCACCCAGTACTTC. This codes for CASSSTGSGSTQYF. The full variable domain, completed using reference TRBV7-9 and TRBJ2-5, is DTGVSQNPRHKITKRGQNVTFRCDPISEHNRLYWYRQTLGQGPEFLTYFQNEAQLEKSRLLSDRFSAERPKGSFSTLEIQRTEQGDSAMYLCASSSTGSGSTQYFGPGTRLLVL.

The V gene is TRBV27, the J gene TRBJ1-5; 7 nucleotides match TRBD1. V shed 2 bases, J shed 2 bases, and the junction held 3 bases outside the gene matches. The CDR3 is 15 amino acids. CDR1 is MNHEY, CDR2 SMNVEV, per germline (reference sequence). CDR3 loop: CASSLGTAGNQPQHF. DNA for the CDR3: TGTGCCAGCAGTTTAGGGACAGCAGGCAATCAGCCCCAGCATTTT.